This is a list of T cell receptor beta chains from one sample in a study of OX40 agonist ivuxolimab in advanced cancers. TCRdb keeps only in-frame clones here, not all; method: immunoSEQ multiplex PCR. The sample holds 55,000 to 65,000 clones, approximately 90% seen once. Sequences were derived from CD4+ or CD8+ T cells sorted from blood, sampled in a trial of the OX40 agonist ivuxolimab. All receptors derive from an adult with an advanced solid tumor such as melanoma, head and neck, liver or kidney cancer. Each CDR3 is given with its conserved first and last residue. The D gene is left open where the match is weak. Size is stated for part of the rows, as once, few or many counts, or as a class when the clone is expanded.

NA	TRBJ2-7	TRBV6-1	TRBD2	CASSEQRGDYEQYF	TGTGCCAGCAGTGAGCAACGGGGGGACTACGAGCAGTACTTC
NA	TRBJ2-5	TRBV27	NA	CASSFWGGETQYF	TGTGCCAGCAGTTTTTGGGGAGGAGAGACCCAGTACTTC
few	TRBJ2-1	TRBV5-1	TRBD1	CASSLQGVTNNEQFF	TGCGCCAGCAGCTTACAGGGGGTAACGAACAATGAGCAGTTCTTC
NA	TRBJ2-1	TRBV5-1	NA	CASSFLQGNYNEQFF	TGCGCCAGCAGCTTTCTCCAGGGGAATTACAATGAGCAGTTCTTC
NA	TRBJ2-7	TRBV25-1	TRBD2	CASTTSGRGYEQYF	TGTGCCAGCACCACTAGCGGAAGGGGCTACGAGCAGTACTTC
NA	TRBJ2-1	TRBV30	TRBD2	CAWSTKTGGTYNEQFF	TGTGCCTGGAGCACAAAGACGGGGGGTACCTACAATGAGCAGTTCTTC
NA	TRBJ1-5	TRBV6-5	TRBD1	CASRSGTGSNQPQHF	TGTGCCAGCAGGTCCGGGACAGGGAGTAATCAGCCCCAGCATTTT
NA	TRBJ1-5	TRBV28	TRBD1	CASSRTGGSNQPQHF	TGTGCCAGCAGTCGTACAGGGGGGAGCAATCAGCCCCAGCATTTT
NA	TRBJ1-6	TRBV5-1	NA	CASSSAGASNSPLHF	TGCGCCAGCAGCTCGGCTGGGGCGTCCAATTCACCCCTCCACTTT
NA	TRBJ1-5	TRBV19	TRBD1	CASTSRDRGDQPQHF	TGTGCCAGTACCAGCCGGGACAGGGGAGATCAGCCCCAGCATTTT
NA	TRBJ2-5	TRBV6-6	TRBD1	CAVSDRGLGAIETQYF	TGTGCCGTCTCGGACAGGGGGCTGGGTGCGATCGAGACCCAGTACTTC
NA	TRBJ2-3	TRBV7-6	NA	CASSLRNGLSTDTQYF	TGTGCCAGCAGCTTAAGGAACGGACTAAGCACAGATACGCAGTATTTT
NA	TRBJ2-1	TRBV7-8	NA	CASSFVSGYSYNEQFF	TGTGCCAGCAGCTTTGTTAGCGGCTACTCCTACAATGAGCAGTTCTTC
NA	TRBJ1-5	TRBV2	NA	CASSGQLGNQPQHF	TGTGCCAGCAGCGGACAACTCGGCAATCAGCCCCAGCATTTT
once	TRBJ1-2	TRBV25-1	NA	CASSPGGILGYTF	TGTGCCAGCAGCCCGGGGGGAATCTTGGGCTACACCTTC
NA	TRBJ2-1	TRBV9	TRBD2	CASSQRGGGSYNEQFF	TGTGCCAGCAGCCAGCGGGGGGGCGGTTCCTACAATGAGCAGTTCTTC
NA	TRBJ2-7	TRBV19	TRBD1	CASSPDRNYEQYF	TGTGCCAGTAGTCCGGACAGGAATTACGAGCAGTACTTC
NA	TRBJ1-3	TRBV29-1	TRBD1	CSVEVVQGSPGNTIYF	TGCAGCGTTGAAGTCGTACAGGGGTCCCCTGGAAACACCATATATTTT
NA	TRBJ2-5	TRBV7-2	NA	CASSLNGFRETQYF	TGTGCCAGCAGCTTAAACGGGTTCCGGGAGACCCAGTACTTC
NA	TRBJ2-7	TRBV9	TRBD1	CASSGQGTPAGEQYF	TGTGCCAGCAGTGGACAGGGGACCCCGGCGGGGGAGCAGTACTTC
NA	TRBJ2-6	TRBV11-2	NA	CASSEQAPLRSGANVLTF	TGTGCCAGCAGCGAACAGGCGCCACTCCGCTCTGGGGCCAACGTCCTGACTTTC
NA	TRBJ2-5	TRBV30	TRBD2	CAWSQLAGETQYF	TGTGCCTGGAGTCAACTAGCGGGAGAGACCCAGTACTTC
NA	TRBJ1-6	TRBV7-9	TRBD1	CASSLGQGDTSYNSPLHF	TGTGCCAGCAGCCTGGGACAGGGGGACACGTCCTATAATTCACCCCTCCACTTT
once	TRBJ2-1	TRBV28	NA	CASSPGAYNEQFF	TGTGCCAGCAGTCCCGGGGCCTACAATGAGCAGTTCTTC
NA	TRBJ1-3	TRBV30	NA	CAWKVTGLSGNTIYF	TGTGCCTGGAAGGTTACAGGGCTTTCAGGAAACACCATATATTTT
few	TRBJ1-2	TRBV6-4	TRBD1	CASSLSGQGNYGYTF	TGTGCCAGCAGTCTATCGGGACAGGGGAACTATGGCTACACCTTC
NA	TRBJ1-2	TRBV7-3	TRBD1	CASSQGDLSGYTF	TGTGCCAGCAGTCAGGGGGACTTGAGTGGCTACACCTTC
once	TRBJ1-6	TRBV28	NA	CASSTLSTGSPLHF	TGTGCCAGCAGTACTCTGTCAACAGGTTCACCCCTCCACTTT
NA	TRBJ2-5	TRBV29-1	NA	CSARHGQETQYF	TGCAGCGCCAGACACGGACAAGAGACCCAGTACTTC
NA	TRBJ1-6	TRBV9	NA	CASSDNNSPLHF	TGTGCCAGCAGCGACAATAATTCACCCCTCCACTTT
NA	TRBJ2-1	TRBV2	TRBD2	CASRLAGYNEQFF	TGTGCCAGCAGGTTAGCGGGTTACAATGAGCAGTTCTTC
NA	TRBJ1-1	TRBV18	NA	CASSPDGGSTEAFF	TGTGCCAGCTCACCAGACGGCGGTAGCACTGAAGCTTTCTTT
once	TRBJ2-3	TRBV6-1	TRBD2	CASSEGSGVAGDTQYF	TGTGCCAGCAGTGAAGGGTCGGGAGTAGCGGGGGATACGCAGTATTTT
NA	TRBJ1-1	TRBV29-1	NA	CSVEGQTLNTEAFF	TGCAGCGTTGAGGGGCAGACTTTGAACACTGAAGCTTTCTTT
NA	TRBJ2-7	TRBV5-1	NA	CASSLQGYEQYF	TGCGCCAGCAGCCTACAGGGCTACGAGCAGTACTTC
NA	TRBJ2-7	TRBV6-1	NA	CASSYPTYEQYF	TGTGCCAGTTCCTACCCTACCTACGAGCAGTACTTC
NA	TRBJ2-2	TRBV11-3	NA	CASSRDGTPKNTGELFF	TGTGCCAGCAGTCGGGACGGGACTCCAAAAAACACCGGGGAGCTGTTTTTT
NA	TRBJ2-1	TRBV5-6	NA	CASSLVAAILNEQFF	TGTGCCAGCAGCTTGGTAGCGGCAATTCTCAATGAGCAGTTCTTC
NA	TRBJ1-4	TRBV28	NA	CASSYTTNEKLFF	TGTGCCAGCAGTTATACAACTAATGAAAAACTGTTTTTT
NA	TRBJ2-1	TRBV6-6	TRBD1	CASTSGTGNLEQFF	TGTGCCAGCACCTCCGGGACAGGGAATCTCGAGCAGTTCTTC
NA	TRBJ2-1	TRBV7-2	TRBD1	CASSPDRGEYNEQFF	TGTGCCAGCAGCCCAGACAGGGGAGAATACAATGAGCAGTTCTTC
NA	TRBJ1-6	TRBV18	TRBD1	CASSPGTDYNSPLHF	TGTGCCAGCTCACCTGGGACAGATTATAATTCACCCCTCCACTTT
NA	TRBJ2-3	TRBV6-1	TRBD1	CASSAGQGITDTQYF	TGTGCCAGCAGTGCAGGACAGGGGATCACAGATACGCAGTATTTT